This T cell receptor (beta chain) was recorded in a study of cytomegalovirus exposure and HLA in healthy donors. Comments on this clone: Its antigen remains unknown.

CDR3 size: 15 residues. Trimming removed 3 bases from V and 2 bases from J, with 9 bases in between. Germline assignment: CDR1 SGDLS and CDR2 YYNGEE. Profiling relied on immunoSEQ multiplex PCR, and the TCRdb table lists in-frame clones only, not all of them. The table has under 250,000 clones, less than 90% seen once. Whole-study results and caveats: TCR beta chains numbering about 160 were designated cytomegalovirus-associated.

The chain employs TRBV9 and TRBJ2-6; TRBD1 might be the D (6 bases). The source of this sequence is a woman in her late teens or twenties in good health and CMV-seronegative. The sequenced sample was PBMCs. CDR3 protein: CASSAGVPGANVLTF. CDR3 nucleotides: TGTGCCAGCAGCGCAGGGGTGCCTGGGGCCAACGTCCTGACTTTC.